The rows below give T cell receptor beta chains drawn from one sample of a study of blood T cell repertoires in COVID-19. TCRdb keeps only in-frame clones here, not all; method: immunoSEQ multiplex PCR. The sample has approximately 160,000 clones; over 70% are singletons. The sequenced sample consisted of peripheral blood. The receptors derive from a man in his 70s with acute or convalescent COVID-19. CDR3s include the opening cysteine and the closing phenylalanine or tryptophan. The D gene is left open where the match is weak.

V: TRBV5-1
D: .
CDR3: CASSLYPGATYEQYF

V: TRBV7-3
D: .
CDR3: CASSSGLFTDTQYF

V: TRBV7-2
D: .
CDR3: CASSLNLRTNEKLFF

V: TRBV10-3
D: TRBD1
CDR3: CAISERQGDNSPLHF

V: TRBV7-2
D: TRBD1
CDR3: CASSGQGQETQYF

V: TRBV11-2
D: .
CDR3: CASSLDARAYGYTF

V: TRBV6-5
D: .
CDR3: CASSPLGSYEQYF

V: TRBV18
D: TRBD2
CDR3: CASSLYTSGSHNEQFF

V: TRBV6-6
D: .
CDR3: CASRQGSLSNQPQHF

V: TRBV6-5
D: TRBD1
CDR3: CASSYGQGPETQYF

V: TRBV5-1
D: .
CDR3: CASSLSGSNTEAFF

V: TRBV7-9
D: TRBD1
CDR3: CASSRTDRAHEQYF

V: TRBV6-5
D: .
CDR3: CASSPGTKSLDGYTF

V: TRBV7-2
D: .
CDR3: CASSGIAGARGANVLTF

V: TRBV5-1
D: TRBD1
CDR3: CASSLIWGQGAEAFF

V: TRBV14
D: .
CDR3: CASSLRKRESSYEQYF

V: TRBV29-1
D: TRBD2
CDR3: CSVRGVLSSYNEQFF

V: TRBV9
D: TRBD2
CDR3: CASSATPGTSGGYEQYF

V: TRBV30
D: .
CDR3: CAWSVSGMGVEAFF

V: TRBV28
D: .
CDR3: CASRTGLMNTEAFF

V: TRBV12-5
D: TRBD1
CDR3: CASGLPTGVGELFF

V: TRBV3-1/TRBV3-2
D: .
CDR3: CASNSGGWQFF

V: TRBV4-1
D: .
CDR3: CASSQEGQPTPYNEQFF

V: TRBV28
D: TRBD1
CDR3: CASSQGDHYNSPLHF

V: TRBV3-1/TRBV3-2
D: TRBD1
CDR3: CASSQPGTGHYGYTF

V: TRBV7-3
D: TRBD2
CDR3: CASSPRTSGGEQFF

V: TRBV9
D: .
CDR3: CASSATGTASGADTQYF

V: TRBV24-1
D: .
CDR3: CATSLSGNTEAFF

V: TRBV2
D: TRBD1
CDR3: CASSGQDWPIEKLFF

V: TRBV3-1/TRBV3-2
D: TRBD1
CDR3: CASSQGTGKNSPLHF

V: TRBV5-4
D: .
CDR3: CASSLSGSPLHF

V: TRBV27
D: .
CDR3: CASSTPPGSSYNSPLHF

V: TRBV7-2
D: .
CDR3: CASSPDAWSGDTQYF

V: TRBV27
D: TRBD1
CDR3: CASSNGQGLNYGYTF

V: TRBV7-3
D: TRBD2
CDR3: CASSLTSLAGGPSSTDTQYF

V: TRBV28
D: TRBD1
CDR3: CASRPGTGAYNEQFF

V: TRBV29-1
D: .
CDR3: CSVVIGGPGELFF

V: TRBV5-1
D: TRBD1
CDR3: CASSPSRDRGDYNEQFF

V: TRBV12-5
D: TRBD2
CDR3: CASGLLGGRHSNEQFF

V: TRBV25-1
D: .
CDR3: CASSQAGTNEKLFF

V: TRBV27
D: TRBD2
CDR3: CASSSSKNSGIPNEQFF

V: TRBV5-1
D: .
CDR3: CASSPGGTSEKLFF

V: TRBV3-1/TRBV3-2
D: TRBD1
CDR3: CASSHDRAPSYGYTF

V: TRBV24-1
D: TRBD1
CDR3: CATSGQGPGGNTIYF

V: TRBV19
D: TRBD2
CDR3: CASSIPTSGRNFEQFF

V: TRBV3-1/TRBV3-2
D: .
CDR3: CASSQVVTSVGELFF

V: TRBV5-6
D: .
CDR3: CASSSYEVSSYEQYF

V: TRBV28
D: TRBD2
CDR3: CASSFWREATDTQYF

V: TRBV5-1
D: .
CDR3: CASSLRGGATEQYF

V: TRBV11-3
D: TRBD1
CDR3: CASSEGQPNTEAFF

V: TRBV6-2/TRBV6-3
D: TRBD1
CDR3: CASSFSGQGGSYEQYF